These T cell receptor beta chains were read from a single sample in a study of T-cell memory formation after mild COVID-19. TCRdb processed the 5' RACE reads anew with MiXCR; each CDR3 protein has one entry. The sample shows nearly 200,000 distinct CDR3 sequences, about 17% of them seen only once. Sequencing used PBMCs or a T cell subset sorted from them (not recorded which). These receptors were collected from an adult woman who had mild COVID-19 (a few samples of this study predate the infection). Cell type and time point are not known. Both conserved end residues are part of each CDR3. Each record gives: V gene, clone size, D gene, J gene, CDR3 protein, CDR3 DNA. The D gene is left open where the match is weak. The listing skips clone size in some rows; elsewhere it reads once, few, many or a size class.

v_call: TRBV12-3/TRBV12-4; clone_size: few; d_call: NA; j_call: TRBJ1-5; cdr3_aa: CASSPSGSPQPQHF; cdr3_nt: TGTGCCAGCAGTCCCTCGGGGTCCCCTCAGCCCCAGCATTTT
v_call: TRBV6-4; clone_size: few; d_call: TRBD1; j_call: TRBJ1-2; cdr3_aa: CATTGGYVYGYTF; cdr3_nt: TGTGCCACCACAGGGGGGTACGTCTATGGCTACACCTTC
v_call: TRBV20-1; clone_size: many; d_call: NA; j_call: TRBJ2-3; cdr3_aa: CSASTSSSSDTQYF; cdr3_nt: TGCAGTGCCTCGACTTCGTCGTCCTCAGATACGCAGTATTTT
v_call: TRBV3-1; clone_size: NA; d_call: NA; j_call: TRBJ1-4; cdr3_aa: CANEKLFF; cdr3_nt: TGTGCTAATGAAAAACTGTTTTTT
v_call: TRBV6-4; clone_size: NA; d_call: TRBD2; j_call: TRBJ2-1; cdr3_aa: CASSSSSGAYQAGEQFF; cdr3_nt: TGTGCCAGCAGTAGTTCTAGCGGGGCCTACCAAGCTGGTGAGCAGTTCTTC
v_call: TRBV9; clone_size: NA; d_call: TRBD1; j_call: TRBJ1-2; cdr3_aa: CASTAEGQETLYGYTF; cdr3_nt: TGTGCCAGCACGGCAGAGGGACAGGAAACTCTCTATGGCTACACCTTC
v_call: TRBV2; clone_size: NA; d_call: NA; j_call: TRBJ2-3; cdr3_aa: CASSEGTASSTDTQYF; cdr3_nt: TGTGCCAGCAGTGAAGGGACAGCTAGTAGCACAGATACGCAGTATTTT
v_call: TRBV25-1; clone_size: NA; d_call: NA; j_call: TRBJ2-2; cdr3_aa: CASRQNTGDGELFF; cdr3_nt: TGTGCCAGCAGACAGAATACGGGGGACGGGGAGCTGTTTTTT
v_call: TRBV20-1; clone_size: NA; d_call: NA; j_call: TRBJ2-1; cdr3_aa: CSARENFNEQFF; cdr3_nt: TGCAGTGCTAGAGAGAATTTCAATGAGCAGTTCTTC
v_call: TRBV7-9; clone_size: many; d_call: TRBD1; j_call: TRBJ2-7; cdr3_aa: CASSSKGTGLGTYEQYF; cdr3_nt: TGTGCCAGCAGCTCAAAAGGGACAGGGTTAGGGACCTACGAGCAGTACTTC
v_call: TRBV3-1; clone_size: few; d_call: TRBD2; j_call: TRBJ2-2; cdr3_aa: CASRSTSSGRTRRGELFF; cdr3_nt: TGTGCCAGCAGATCGACCTCTAGCGGGAGAACTCGTCGCGGGGAGCTGTTTTTT
v_call: TRBV7-2; clone_size: once; d_call: NA; j_call: TRBJ1-2; cdr3_aa: CASSLDTASGYTF; cdr3_nt: TGTGCCAGCAGCTTAGACACTGCCTCTGGCTACACCTTC
v_call: TRBV7-2; clone_size: many; d_call: TRBD1; j_call: TRBJ2-3; cdr3_aa: CASSLDRDSTDTQYF; cdr3_nt: TGTGCCAGCAGCTTGGACAGGGATAGCACAGATACGCAGTATTTT
v_call: TRBV20-1; clone_size: NA; d_call: NA; j_call: TRBJ2-5; cdr3_aa: CSARENLKETQYF; cdr3_nt: TGCAGTGCTAGAGAGAACTTGAAAGAGACCCAGTACTTC
v_call: TRBV10-2; clone_size: few; d_call: NA; j_call: TRBJ1-2; cdr3_aa: CASSDGTPGRGYTF; cdr3_nt: TGCGCCAGCAGTGACGGGACACCGGGCCGTGGCTACACCTTC
v_call: TRBV4-1; clone_size: NA; d_call: NA; j_call: TRBJ1-5; cdr3_aa: CASSQGPRGEPQHF; cdr3_nt: TGCGCCAGCAGCCAAGGCCCACGGGGGGAGCCCCAGCATTTT
v_call: TRBV3-1; clone_size: NA; d_call: NA; j_call: TRBJ1-2; cdr3_aa: CASSQGSGRGYTF; cdr3_nt: TGTGCCAGCAGCCAAGGAAGTGGACGCGGCTACACCTTC
v_call: TRBV9; clone_size: few; d_call: NA; j_call: TRBJ2-7; cdr3_aa: CASSVGFDYEQYF; cdr3_nt: TGTGCCAGCAGCGTGGGTTTCGACTACGAGCAGTACTTC
v_call: TRBV3-1; clone_size: few; d_call: NA; j_call: TRBJ2-3; cdr3_aa: CASSLRTGVGSTDTQYF; cdr3_nt: TGTGCCAGCAGCCTGAGGACCGGGGTCGGCAGCACAGATACGCAGTATTTT
v_call: TRBV6-6; clone_size: NA; d_call: TRBD1; j_call: TRBJ2-2; cdr3_aa: CASSRDRGSGELFF; cdr3_nt: TGTGCCAGCAGCAGGGACAGGGGCTCCGGGGAGCTGTTTTTT
v_call: TRBV3-1; clone_size: many; d_call: NA; j_call: TRBJ1-2; cdr3_aa: CASSQDLVDGYTF; cdr3_nt: TGTGCCAGCAGCCAAGATCTAGTGGATGGCTACACCTTC
v_call: TRBV5-5; clone_size: few; d_call: NA; j_call: TRBJ1-4; cdr3_aa: CASSHDPHGEKLFF; cdr3_nt: TGTGCCAGCAGCCATGACCCCCATGGGGAAAAACTGTTTTTT
v_call: TRBV4-1; clone_size: few; d_call: TRBD1; j_call: TRBJ1-5; cdr3_aa: CASSQGSDRGSPSNQPQHF; cdr3_nt: TGCGCCAGCAGCCAAGGATCGGACAGGGGGTCACCCAGCAATCAGCCCCAGCATTTT
v_call: TRBV29-1; clone_size: NA; d_call: NA; j_call: TRBJ1-2; cdr3_aa: CSVAKPPNGYTF; cdr3_nt: TGCAGCGTTGCTAAACCGCCTAATGGCTACACCTTC
v_call: TRBV12-3/TRBV12-4; clone_size: NA; d_call: NA; j_call: TRBJ2-6; cdr3_aa: CASTRSGNHLYSGANVLTF; cdr3_nt: TGTGCCAGCACCAGAAGCGGCAATCACCTCTACTCTGGGGCCAACGTCCTGACTTTC
v_call: TRBV5-1; clone_size: few; d_call: TRBD1; j_call: TRBJ2-7; cdr3_aa: CASSLDRGTEQYF; cdr3_nt: TGCGCCAGCAGCTTGGACAGGGGCACCGAGCAGTACTTC
v_call: TRBV2; clone_size: few; d_call: TRBD2; j_call: TRBJ2-3; cdr3_aa: CASSLGLAGITDTQYF; cdr3_nt: TGTGCCAGCAGTCTAGGACTAGCGGGGATCACAGATACGCAGTATTTT
v_call: TRBV5-1; clone_size: NA; d_call: NA; j_call: TRBJ1-2; cdr3_aa: CASRRGESNLNYGYTF; cdr3_nt: TGCGCCAGCAGACGGGGGGAGAGCAATCTTAACTATGGCTACACCTTC
v_call: TRBV24-1; clone_size: NA; d_call: TRBD2; j_call: TRBJ2-6; cdr3_aa: CATSDFLAGDNSGANVLTF; cdr3_nt: TGTGCCACCAGTGATTTTTTAGCGGGGGACAACTCTGGGGCCAACGTCCTGACTTTC
v_call: TRBV7-8; clone_size: NA; d_call: NA; j_call: TRBJ1-1; cdr3_aa: CASTPHVGTEAFF; cdr3_nt: TGTGCCAGCACCCCCCATGTGGGCACTGAAGCTTTCTTT
v_call: TRBV5-1; clone_size: NA; d_call: NA; j_call: TRBJ1-1; cdr3_aa: CASSLSRTRKNTEAFF; cdr3_nt: TGCGCCAGCAGCTTGAGCAGGACGCGAAAGAACACTGAAGCTTTCTTT
v_call: TRBV5-1; clone_size: few; d_call: NA; j_call: TRBJ2-7; cdr3_aa: CASSPAHPEQYF; cdr3_nt: TGCGCCAGCAGCCCCGCGCACCCCGAGCAGTACTTC
v_call: TRBV5-1; clone_size: NA; d_call: TRBD2; j_call: TRBJ2-1; cdr3_aa: CASSISPGTSGGEQFF; cdr3_nt: TGCGCCAGCAGCATCTCCCCCGGGACTAGCGGAGGTGAGCAGTTCTTC
v_call: TRBV12-3/TRBV12-4; clone_size: NA; d_call: TRBD1; j_call: TRBJ2-5; cdr3_aa: CASTLGTGGRETQYF; cdr3_nt: TGTGCCAGCACCCTAGGGACAGGGGGACGAGAGACCCAGTACTTC